This is a list of T cell receptor beta chains from one sample in a study of CD8 T cells in Susac syndrome. TCRdb re-called the immunoSEQ multiplex PCR reads with MiXCR, one entry per CDR3 protein. The profile shows about 200,000 distinct CDR3 sequences, about 95% of them singletons. Sequenced sample: CD4+ T cells from PBMCs. The receptors stem from a human donor in good health. The CDR3 runs from the conserved cysteine through the conserved F or W. A D gene is named only where the DNA matches it firmly. Clone size appears in some rows only: once, few, many, or a class for an expanded clone.

d_call j_call clone_size v_call cdr3_aa
. TRBJ1-1 . TRBV10-2 CASSDRPLKSTEAFF
TRBD1 TRBJ1-5 . TRBV9 CASSPRPGGQPQHF
. TRBJ2-3 . TRBV29-1 CSVVGPSTDTQYF
. TRBJ2-7 . TRBV29-1 CSVRRVLGYEQYF
TRBD2 TRBJ2-5 . TRBV5-4 CASSPRSGRQTQYF
. TRBJ2-3 . TRBV4-3 CASNQDSDTDTQYF
. TRBJ1-2 . TRBV3-1 CASSQPTVGDYGYTF
. TRBJ2-3 . TRBV7-2 CASSLLGADTQYF
TRBD2 TRBJ2-2 . TRBV19 CASSIGTSGPTGELFF
. TRBJ1-2 . TRBV7-9 CASSISDSYGYTF
. TRBJ1-1 . TRBV9 CASSVEGYAEAFF
. TRBJ2-5 . TRBV12-3/TRBV12-4 CASSFWQTQYF
. TRBJ1-1 . TRBV3-1 CASSSLNMNTEAFF
. TRBJ2-5 . TRBV29-1 CSVEDNGAGETQYF
. TRBJ2-3 once TRBV25-1 CASSGPGGTDTQYF
. TRBJ2-3 . TRBV10-3 CATSSGNTQYF
. TRBJ1-1 . TRBV7-9 CASSFSLDPEAFF
. TRBJ2-5 . TRBV24-1 CATSKPGLQETQYF
TRBD1 TRBJ1-5 . TRBV20-1 CSAGTGDQPQHF
. TRBJ1-4 . TRBV11-2 CASSLEEDSLGEKLSF
. TRBJ2-1 . TRBV24-1 CATSDFGSEQFF
TRBD1 TRBJ1-6 . TRBV20-1 CSATDRANSPLHF
TRBD1 TRBJ1-2 . TRBV4-1 CASSQEGDRVYGYTF
. TRBJ2-4 . TRBV3-1 CASSQAPTRNIQYF
. TRBJ2-1 . TRBV30 CAFDSYNEQFF
. TRBJ1-2 . TRBV29-1 CSVEREKFNYGYTF
. TRBJ2-2 few TRBV11-2 CASSLIGELFF
. TRBJ2-3 . TRBV27 CATSGTSTDTQYF
. TRBJ2-3 . TRBV9 CASSVEGGTSDTQYF
. TRBJ1-1 . TRBV29-1 CSFSGMNTEAFF
. TRBJ1-1 . TRBV9 CASSLQLNTEAFF
. TRBJ1-2 . TRBV4-3 CASSQRTADLYGYTF
. TRBJ2-5 . TRBV29-1 CSVEGLWGYQETQYF
. TRBJ2-1 . TRBV2 CAILKTPGPLSSNEQFF
. TRBJ2-1 . TRBV29-1 CSVVAPLEEQFF
. TRBJ1-6 . TRBV5-6 CASSLPGLSPLHF
TRBD2 TRBJ2-1 few TRBV7-3 CASSSDVAGFTSNEQFF
TRBD2 TRBJ2-1 . TRBV28 CASSLSTRTSGNYNEQFF
. TRBJ2-3 . TRBV15 CATGRQPSTDTQYF